This is a list of T cell receptor beta chains from one sample in a study of blood T cell repertoires in COVID-19. Data came from immunoSEQ multiplex PCR; TCRdb stores just in-frame clones and leaves some out. The sample yields 100,000 to 150,000 clones, over 60% seen once. Material for sequencing was peripheral blood. These receptors were taken from a man in his forties with active or convalescent COVID-19. CDR3s include the opening cysteine and the closing phenylalanine or tryptophan. Each record gives: CDR3 length, J gene, V gene, clone size, D gene, CDR3 DNA, CDR3 protein. The D gene is left open where the match is weak. A clone size is listed for some rows: how often the clone was seen (once, few, many), or a class if it is expanded.

>15|TRBJ1-6|TRBV7-8|few|TRBD1
TGTGCCAGCAGCCTAGGACAGGGGCCTACTTCACCCCTCCACTTT
CASSLGQGPTSPLHF
>15|TRBJ1-5|TRBV4-1|-|TRBD1
TGCGCCAGCAGCACTAACAGGGGGGGGAATCAGCCCCAGCATTTT
CASSTNRGGNQPQHF
>12|TRBJ1-1|TRBV2|-|-
TGTGCCAGCAAGGGGATAGACACTGAAGCTTTCTTT
CASKGIDTEAFF
>16|TRBJ1-5|TRBV18|-|TRBD1
TGTGCCAGCTCACCCACCGGGACAGGGTTCAATCAGCCCCAGCATTTT
CASSPTGTGFNQPQHF
>14|TRBJ1-2|TRBV30|-|-
TGTGCCTTATCATACCTCGGGACACCCTATGGCTACACCTTC
CALSYLGTPYGYTF
>16|TRBJ1-1|TRBV10-3|-|TRBD1
TGTGCCATCTCCTCCTCGACAGGGCAGGTGAACACTGAAGCTTTCTTT
CAISSSTGQVNTEAFF
>15|TRBJ1-3|TRBV11-2|-|TRBD1
TGTGCCAGCAGCTTGGGACAGGGGTCTGGAAACACCATATATTTT
CASSLGQGSGNTIYF
>13|TRBJ1-2|TRBV25-1|-|-
TGTGCCAGCAGTGGACGGACATCTGGAGGCTACACCTTC
CASSGRTSGGYTF
>16|TRBJ1-5|TRBV19|few|-
TGTGCCAGTAGTTCTCGAGGAGGGAGCGCGAATCAGCCCCAGCATTTT
CASSSRGGSANQPQHF
>14|TRBJ2-5|TRBV24-1|-|-
TGTGCCACCAGTGATCCGTATCTGCCCGGGACAAAGTACTTC
CATSDPYLPGTKYF
>15|TRBJ2-7|TRBV28|-|-
TGTGCCAGCAGTTTAAATGGGGGCGCCTCCTACGAGCAGTACTTC
CASSLNGGASYEQYF
>14|TRBJ1-5|TRBV9|few|-
TGTGCCAGCAGCTCGGACTTAAGCAATCAGCCCCAGCATTTT
CASSSDLSNQPQHF
>14|TRBJ2-7|TRBV19|once|-
TGTGCCAGTAGCAACGACCGGGACATCTACGAGCAGTACTTC
CASSNDRDIYEQYF
>15|TRBJ2-7|TRBV5-4|once|TRBD2
TGTGCCAGCAGCTTGGACGCTACTAGCGGAAACGAGCAGTACTTC
CASSLDATSGNEQYF
>17|TRBJ2-7|TRBV5-4|-|TRBD2
TGTGCCAGCAGCCCGGGACTAGCGGGATCGAGCTCCTACGAGCAGTACTTC
CASSPGLAGSSSYEQYF